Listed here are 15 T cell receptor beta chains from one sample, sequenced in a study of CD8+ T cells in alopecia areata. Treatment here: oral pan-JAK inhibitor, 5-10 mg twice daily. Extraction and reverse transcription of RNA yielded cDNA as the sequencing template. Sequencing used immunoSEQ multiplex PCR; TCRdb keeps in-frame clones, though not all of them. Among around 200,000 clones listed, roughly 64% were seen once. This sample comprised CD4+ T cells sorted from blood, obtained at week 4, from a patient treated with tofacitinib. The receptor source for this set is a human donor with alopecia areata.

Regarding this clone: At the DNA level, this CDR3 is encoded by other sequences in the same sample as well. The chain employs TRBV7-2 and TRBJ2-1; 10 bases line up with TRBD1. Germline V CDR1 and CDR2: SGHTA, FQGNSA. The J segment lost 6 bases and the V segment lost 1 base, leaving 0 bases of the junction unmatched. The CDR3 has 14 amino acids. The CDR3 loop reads CASSLGTGGNEQFF. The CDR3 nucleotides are TGTGCCAGCAGCTTAGGGACAGGGGGCAATGAGCAGTTCTTC.

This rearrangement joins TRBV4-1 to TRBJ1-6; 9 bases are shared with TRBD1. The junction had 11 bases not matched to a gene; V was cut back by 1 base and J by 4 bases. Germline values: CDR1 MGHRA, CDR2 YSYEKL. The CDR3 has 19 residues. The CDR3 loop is CASSQGIHRTGEYNSPLHF. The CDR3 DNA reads TGCGCCAGCAGCCAAGGGATTCACAGGACAGGGGAGTATAATTCACCCCTCCACTTT.

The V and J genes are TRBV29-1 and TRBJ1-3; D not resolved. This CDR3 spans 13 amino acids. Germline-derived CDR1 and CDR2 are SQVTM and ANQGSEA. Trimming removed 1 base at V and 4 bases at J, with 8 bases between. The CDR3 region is CSVEVLSGNTIYF. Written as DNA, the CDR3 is TGCAGCGTTGAAGTGTTATCCGGAAACACCATATATTTT.

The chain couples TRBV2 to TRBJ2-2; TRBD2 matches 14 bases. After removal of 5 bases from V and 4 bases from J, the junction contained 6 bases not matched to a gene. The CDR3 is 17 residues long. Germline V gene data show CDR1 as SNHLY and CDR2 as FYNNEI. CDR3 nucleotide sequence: TGTGCCAGCAGTTTGGGACTAGCGGGGGTAGGCACCGGGGAGCTGTTTTTT. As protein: CASSLGLAGVGTGELFF.

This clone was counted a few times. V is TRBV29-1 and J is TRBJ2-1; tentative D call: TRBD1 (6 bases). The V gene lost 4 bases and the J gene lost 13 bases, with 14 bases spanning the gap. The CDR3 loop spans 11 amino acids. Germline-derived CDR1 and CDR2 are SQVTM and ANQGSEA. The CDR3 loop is CSVADRRLQFF. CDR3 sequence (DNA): TGCAGCGTTGCTGACAGGCGGTTACAGTTCTTC.

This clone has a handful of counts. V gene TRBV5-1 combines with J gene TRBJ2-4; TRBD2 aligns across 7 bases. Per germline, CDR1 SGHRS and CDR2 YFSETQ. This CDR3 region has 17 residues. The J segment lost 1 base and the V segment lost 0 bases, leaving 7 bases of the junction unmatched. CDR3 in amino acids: CASSLEGTTVAKNIQYF. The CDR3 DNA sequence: TGCGCCAGCAGCTTGGAGGGGACTACCGTGGCCAAAAACATTCAGTACTTC. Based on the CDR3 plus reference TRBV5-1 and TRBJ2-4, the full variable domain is KAGVTQTPRYLIKTRGQQVTLSCSPISGHRSVSWYQQTPGQGLQFLFEYFSETQRNKGNFPGRFSGRQFSNSRSEMNVSTLELGDSALYLCASSLEGTTVAKNIQYFGAGTRLSVL.

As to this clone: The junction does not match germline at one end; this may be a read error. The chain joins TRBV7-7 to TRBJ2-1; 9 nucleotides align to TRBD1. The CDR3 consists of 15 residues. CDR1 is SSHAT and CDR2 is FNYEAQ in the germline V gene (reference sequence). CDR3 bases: TGTGCTAGCAGCCAAGGGACAGGGCCCTACAATGAGCAGTTCTTC. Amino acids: CASSQGTGPYNEQFF.

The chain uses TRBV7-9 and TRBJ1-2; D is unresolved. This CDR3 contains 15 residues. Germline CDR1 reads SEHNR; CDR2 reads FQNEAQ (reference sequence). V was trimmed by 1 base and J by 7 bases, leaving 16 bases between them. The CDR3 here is CASSLDSPLGGGYTF. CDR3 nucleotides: TGTGCCAGCAGCTTAGACAGCCCGCTTGGTGGTGGCTACACCTTC. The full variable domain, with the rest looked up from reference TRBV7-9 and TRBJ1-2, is DTGVSQNPRHKITKRGQNVTFRCDPISEHNRLYWYRQTLGQGPEFLTYFQNEAQLEKSRLLSDRFSAERPKGSFSTLEIQRTEQGDSAMYLCASSLDSPLGGGYTFGSGTRLTVV.

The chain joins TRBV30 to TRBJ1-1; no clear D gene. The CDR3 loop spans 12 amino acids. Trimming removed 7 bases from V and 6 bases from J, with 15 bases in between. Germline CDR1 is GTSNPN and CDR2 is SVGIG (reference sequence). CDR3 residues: CASDGSGAEAFF. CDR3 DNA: TGTGCCTCGGATGGATCTGGGGCTGAAGCTTTCTTT.

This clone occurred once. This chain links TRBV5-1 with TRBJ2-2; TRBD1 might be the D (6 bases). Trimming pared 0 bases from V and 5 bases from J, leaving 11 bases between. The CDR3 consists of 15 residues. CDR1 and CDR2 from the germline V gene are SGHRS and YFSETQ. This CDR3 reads CASSLGTVTTGELFF. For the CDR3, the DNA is TGCGCCAGCAGCTTGGGGACAGTGACTACCGGGGAGCTGTTTTTT.

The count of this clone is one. The CDR3 DNA reads as TGCAGCGGAGACAGGGGAAACACTGAAGCTTTCTTT. As protein: CSGDRGNTEAFF. This chain uses TRBV29-1 with TRBJ1-1, with 8 nucleotides matching TRBD1. This CDR3 region has 12 residues. Germline CDR1 is SQVTM and CDR2 is ANQGSEA. After removal of 7 bases from V and 2 bases from J, the junction contained 3 bases not matched to a gene.

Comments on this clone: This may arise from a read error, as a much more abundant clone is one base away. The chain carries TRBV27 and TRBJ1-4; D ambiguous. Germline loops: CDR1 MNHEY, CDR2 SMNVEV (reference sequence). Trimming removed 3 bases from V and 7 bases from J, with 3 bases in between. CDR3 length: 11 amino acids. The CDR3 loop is CASSLGEKLFF. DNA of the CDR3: TGTGCCAGCAGTTTGGGTGAAAAACTGTTTTTT.

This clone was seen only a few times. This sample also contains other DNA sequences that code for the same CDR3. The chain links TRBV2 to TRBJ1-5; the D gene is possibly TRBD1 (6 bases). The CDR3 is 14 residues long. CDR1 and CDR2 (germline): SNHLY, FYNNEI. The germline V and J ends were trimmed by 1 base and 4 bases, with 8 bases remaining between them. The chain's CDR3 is CASSEGQGNQPQHF. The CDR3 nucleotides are TGTGCCAGCAGTGAAGGGCAGGGGAATCAGCCCCAGCATTTT.

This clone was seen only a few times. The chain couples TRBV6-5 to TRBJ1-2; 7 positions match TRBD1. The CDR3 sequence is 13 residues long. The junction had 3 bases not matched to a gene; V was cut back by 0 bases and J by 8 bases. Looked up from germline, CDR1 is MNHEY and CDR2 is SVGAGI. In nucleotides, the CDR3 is TGTGCCAGCAGTTACTCTCCGGACAGGGGCTACACCTTC. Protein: CASSYSPDRGYTF.

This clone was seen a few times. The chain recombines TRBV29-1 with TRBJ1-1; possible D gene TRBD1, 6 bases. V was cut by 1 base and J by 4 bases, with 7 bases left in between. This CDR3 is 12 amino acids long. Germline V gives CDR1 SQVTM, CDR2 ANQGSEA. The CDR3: CSVEGGGTEAFF. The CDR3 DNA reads TGCAGCGTTGAAGGAGGGGGCACTGAAGCTTTCTTT.